These 14 T cell receptor beta chains originate from one sample sequenced in a study of identical twins. TCRdb reprocessed the 5' RACE reads via MiXCR and lists one record per CDR3 protein. The data contain approximately 700,000 distinct CDR3 sequences, 5.5% to 7.5% of them singletons. The sequencing sample was made of naive T cells sorted from blood. These receptors all come from a man between 18 and 29 years old in good health.

This rearrangement joins TRBV12-3 or TRBV12-4 to TRBJ1-4; D is possibly TRBD1 (5 bases). The V gene lost 5 bases and the J gene lost 4 bases, with 11 bases spanning the gap. The CDR3 extends over 14 amino acids. In DNA form, the CDR3 reads TGTGCCAGCAGTCGTCCAGGGCATAATGAAAAACTGTTTTTT. Protein product: CASSRPGHNEKLFF.

The rearrangement joins TRBV7-3 to TRBJ1-2; the D is unclear. V lost 4 bases, J lost 10 bases, and 19 bases lay in between. CDR1 is SGHTA, CDR2 FQGTGA, per germline. This CDR3 comprises 14 residues. The CDR3 loop reads CASSSSRLSRDYTF. CDR3 nucleotide sequence: TGTGCCAGCAGCTCCTCGCGCCTCTCTCGTGACTACACCTTC.

This clonotype occurred many times. V is TRBV12-3 or TRBV12-4 and J is TRBJ2-1; 9 nucleotides match TRBD1. CDR3 size: 14 residues. V dropped 6 bases and J dropped 10; count of bases not matched to a gene: 10. The DNA of the CDR3 is TGTGCCAGCAGGGGTCCGGGACAGGGAGGCGAGCAGTTCTTC. Protein product: CASRGPGQGGEQFF.

There are many counts of this clonotype. The J gene is TRBJ2-1, the V gene TRBV28; 13 bases map to TRBD2. The CDR3 extends over 15 amino acids. Germline-derived CDR1 and CDR2 are MDHEN and SYDVKM. Unmatched junction bases numbered 9, after V lost 3 bases and J lost 13 bases. The CDR3 reads CASSFPGLAGETQFF. CDR3 bases: TGTGCCAGCAGTTTTCCTGGACTAGCGGGAGAAACCCAGTTCTTC.

This clonotype has a handful of counts. This rearrangement joins TRBV11-1 to TRBJ2-4; D may be TRBD2 (5 bases). From germline, CDR1 is SGHAT and CDR2 FQDESV (reference sequence). The CDR3 runs 18 residues. Trimming pared 5 bases from V and 6 bases from J, leaving 26 bases between. The CDR3 sequence is CASSPRAGGLNWGNIQYF. DNA of the CDR3: TGTGCCAGCAGCCCGCGGGCCGGCGGCCTTAACTGGGGAAACATTCAGTACTTC.

This clonotype was recorded at least ten times. CDR3 DNA: TGTGCCAGCAGTGAAGCGTTTTCTAGCACAGATACGCAGTATTTT. Protein sequence: CASSEAFSSTDTQYF. The chain has TRBV6-1 and TRBJ2-3; D uncertain. CDR1 and CDR2 from the germline V gene are MNHNS and SASEGT. The CDR3 loop spans 15 amino acids. Trimming cost V 0 bases and J 0 bases, with 7 bases left between them.

Ten or more counts support this clonotype. DNA of the CDR3: TGCGCCAGCAGCCAAGATTTGGGGGTGCCGGGGGAGCTGTTTTTT. Its translation is CASSQDLGVPGELFF. J is TRBJ2-2 and V is TRBV4-3; perhaps D is TRBD1 or TRBD2 (5 bases each). CDR3 length equals 15 residues. Germline V gene data show CDR1 as LGHNA and CDR2 as YSLEER. The ends were cut back, 0 bases at V and 8 bases at J, with 13 bases in the middle.

This clonotype was seen a few times. The chain joins TRBV5-1 to TRBJ2-2; D unresolved. CDR3 size: 15 residues. V was pared by 0 bases and J by 4 bases, with 10 bases between. Germline V CDR1 and CDR2: SGHRS, YFSETQ. The CDR3 spells CASSLGILGTGELFF. The CDR3 nucleotides are TGCGCCAGCAGCTTGGGAATCCTGGGCACCGGGGAGCTGTTTTTT.

This clonotype was recorded at least ten times. This rearrangement joins TRBV20-1 to TRBJ2-1; 12 bases line up with TRBD2. V lost 6 bases, J lost 8 bases, and 2 bases stayed unmatched. The CDR3 runs 12 residues. CDR1 and CDR2 (germline): DFQATT, SNEGSKA (reference sequence). CDR3 coding DNA: TGCAGTGCAAGACTAGCGGGGGATGAGCAGTTCTTC. This sequence encodes CSARLAGDEQFF.

This clonotype has more than one count but fewer than ten. V is TRBV7-2 and J is TRBJ1-6; 8 positions agree with TRBD1. Losses at the gene ends were 0 bases for V and 9 bases for J; bases not matched to a gene: 4. Germline V gives CDR1 SGHTA, CDR2 FQGNSA. The CDR3 spans 15 residues. The CDR3 coding sequence is TGTGCCAGCAGCTTAGCCGGACAGGGTGCTTCACCCCTCCACTTT. Protein sequence: CASSLAGQGASPLHF.

This clonotype was picked up a small number of times. J is TRBJ2-1 and V is TRBV7-3; D may be TRBD1 (6 bases). The CDR3 has 19 residues. Germline V gives CDR1 SGHTA, CDR2 FQGTGA. V lost 0 bases to trimming and J lost 1 base, with 19 bases between them. The chain's CDR3 is CASSLTGQGKYSSYNEQFF. The CDR3 coding sequence is TGTGCCAGCAGCTTAACGGGGCAGGGGAAGTATAGTTCCTACAATGAGCAGTTCTTC.

This clonotype occurred many times. The chain combines TRBV3-1 with TRBJ2-1, with TRBD2 matching over 8 bases. Germline V CDR1 and CDR2: LGHDT, YNNKEL (reference sequence). J lost 9 bases, V lost 5 bases, and 15 bases had no gene match. This CDR3 has 16 amino acids. The CDR3 spells CASSVTPGTRGSEQFF. CDR3 nucleotides: TGTGCCAGCAGCGTAACCCCCGGGACTAGGGGGAGTGAGCAGTTCTTC.

This clonotype was seen repeatedly, ten times or more. V is TRBV29-1 and J is TRBJ2-7; 12 positions agree with TRBD2. CDR1 is SQVTM, CDR2 ANQGSEA, per germline. The CDR3 is 15 amino acids. J was trimmed by 2 bases and V by 2 bases; bases with no gene match: 4. CDR3 protein: CSVERGLAGTYEQYF. CDR3 sequence (DNA): TGCAGCGTTGAACGAGGACTAGCGGGAACCTACGAGCAGTACTTC.

This clonotype was seen many times. The chain joins TRBV4-2 to TRBJ1-1, with no clear D. Germline V gives CDR1 LGHNA, CDR2 YNFKEQ. The V end was cut by 9 bases, the J end by 5 bases, with 16 bases between. The CDR3 spans 13 residues. The CDR3 coding sequence is TGTGCCAGTGCGCAGCGGGGTCGTACTGAAGCTTTCTTT. Amino acids: CASAQRGRTEAFF.